Listed here are 21 T cell receptor beta chains from one sample, sequenced in a study of T cells in Graves' hyperthyroidism and ophthalmopathy. Researchers amplified the TCR beta CDR3 regions from RNA transcripts. A set of HTBI primers served as the primers for a first-round RT-PCR of the TCR CDR3. TCRdb re-called the multiplex PCR reads with MiXCR, one entry per CDR3 protein. There are 600,000 or so distinct CDR3 sequences in the sample; approximately 14% occur only once, and roughly an eighth lies in the top ten. The sample consisted of blood. The receptor source for this set is a woman aged 45-59 years with Graves' ophthalmopathy.

This clonotype was seen a handful of times. This chain uses TRBV7-9 with TRBJ1-2; 8 positions match TRBD1. The junction had 6 bases not matched to a gene; V was cut back by 7 bases and J by 8 bases. CDR3 length: 12 amino acids. Germline CDR1 and CDR2: SEHNR and FQNEAQ (reference sequence). The chain's CDR3 is CASTQQGGGYTF. For the CDR3, the DNA is TGTGCCAGCACCCAACAGGGGGGAGGCTACACCTTC.

This clonotype was observed at least ten times. The V and J genes are TRBV3-1 and TRBJ2-3; possibly TRBD2 for D (6 bases). The germline V gene has CDR1 LGHDT and CDR2 YNNKEL (reference sequence). V was clipped by 5 bases and J by 6 bases, with 33 bases between them. The CDR3 is 20 residues long. The chain's CDR3 is CASSAKDINLRDPKRDTQYF. Written as DNA, the CDR3 is TGTGCCAGCAGCGCCAAAGATATTAATCTGCGGGATCCAAAGCGGGATACGCAGTATTTT.

This clonotype was seen repeatedly, ten times or more. This sequence joins TRBV7-9 and TRBJ2-1, with no clear D. The ends were cut back, 3 bases at V and 5 bases at J, with 17 bases in the middle. Germline assignment: CDR1 SEHNR and CDR2 FQNEAQ (reference sequence). CDR3 length: 16 amino acids. The CDR3 reads CASSFNWQGYDNEQFF. CDR3 sequence (DNA): TGTGCCAGCAGCTTTAATTGGCAAGGATACGACAATGAGCAGTTCTTC. Looking up the rest from reference TRBV7-9 and TRBJ2-1 gives the full variable domain: DTGVSQNPRHKITKRGQNVTFRCDPISEHNRLYWYRQTLGQGPEFLTYFQNEAQLEKSRLLSDRFSAERPKGSFSTLEIQRTEQGDSAMYLCASSFNWQGYDNEQFFGPGTRLTVL.

This clonotype was counted a few times. CDR3 residues: CASSPHRDLRRNYGYTF. CDR3 sequence (DNA): TGTGCCAGCAGTCCTCACCGGGACCTTCGGCGTAACTATGGCTACACCTTC. The chain has TRBV27 and TRBJ1-2, with D possibly being TRBD1 (5 bases). Deletions cut 5 bases from V and 1 base from J, with 20 bases between. The CDR3 sequence is 17 residues long. Germline V gene sequence: CDR1 MNHEY, CDR2 SMNVEV (reference sequence).

This chain joins TRBV18 and TRBJ2-3; the D is unclear. V was pared by 6 bases and J by 1 base, with 14 bases between. The CDR3 has 15 amino acids. Germline V gene lookup returns CDR1 KGHSH and CDR2 LQKENI. As DNA, the CDR3 is TGTGCCAGCTCTCTATCGCTTGAGGGCACAGATACGCAGTATTTT. Its translation is CASSLSLEGTDTQYF.

The table lists this clonotype with many counts. The rearrangement uses TRBV7-2 and TRBJ1-2, with D perhaps matching TRBD1 (5 bases). Germline CDR1 is SGHTA and CDR2 is FQGNSA. V lost 1 base and J 3 bases, leaving 9 bases between the germline ends. The CDR3 spans 14 residues. The CDR3, as DNA: TGTGCCAGCAGCTTAGTAAAGGGGTACTATGGCTACACCTTC. Translated: CASSLVKGYYGYTF. The full variable domain, completed using reference TRBV7-2 and TRBJ1-2, is GAGVSQSPSNKVTEKGKDVELRCDPISGHTALYWYRQSLGQGLEFLIYFQGNSAPDKSGLPSDRFSAERTGGSVSTLTIQRTQQEDSAVYLCASSLVKGYYGYTFGSGTRLTVV.

This clonotype occurred many times. V usage is TRBV4-3 and J usage is TRBJ2-7, with a tentative D call TRBD2 (6 bases). CDR1 is LGHNA and CDR2 is YSLEER in the germline V gene. The CDR3 spans 14 residues. V was trimmed by 3 bases and J by 0 bases, leaving 9 bases between them. The CDR3 is CASSQGTFSYEQYF. In DNA, the CDR3 is TGCGCCAGCAGCCAGGGGACTTTCTCCTACGAGCAGTACTTC.

J is TRBJ2-7 and V is TRBV29-1; possibly TRBD1 for D (6 bases). The CDR3 length is 11 residues. Trimming took 3 bases from V and 5 from J, leaving 8 bases between them. Germline V gives CDR1 SQVTM, CDR2 ANQGSEA. CDR3 DNA: TGCAGCGTTGACCAGGGGAACGAGCAGTACTTC. Protein: CSVDQGNEQYF.

This clonotype was detected ten times or more. Here the CDR3 reads CASSQTQGTSVVYEQYF. The CDR3 DNA is TGTGCCAGCAGCCAAACGCAGGGGACTAGCGTTGTGTACGAGCAGTACTTC. V and J are TRBV3-1 and TRBJ2-7, with TRBD2 identical over 10 bases. The CDR3 has 17 amino acids. The J segment lost 4 bases and the V segment lost 2 bases, leaving 11 bases of the junction unmatched. Germline V lookup: CDR1 LGHDT, CDR2 YNNKEL (reference sequence).

This clonotype was seen ten or more times. CDR3 region: CASSGSGGGGELFF. CDR3 coding DNA: TGTGCCAGCAGCGGATCGGGGGGCGGCGGGGAGCTGTTTTTT. This rearrangement joins TRBV3-1 to TRBJ2-2; the D gene is possibly TRBD2 (7 bases). Germline V gene data show CDR1 as LGHDT and CDR2 as YNNKEL (reference sequence). Trimming stripped 5 bases from V and 7 bases from J, with 14 bases between. The CDR3 spans 14 residues.

This clonotype was seen repeatedly, ten times or more. The chain employs TRBV20-1 and TRBJ2-3; the D is unclear. The CDR3 consists of 13 residues. Germline loops: CDR1 DFQATT, CDR2 SNEGSKA (reference sequence). Deletions cut 4 bases from V and 0 bases from J, with 8 bases between. The CDR3 sequence: CSAIAESTDTQYF. The DNA for the CDR3 is TGCAGTGCTATTGCGGAAAGCACAGATACGCAGTATTTT.

V gene TRBV9 combines with J gene TRBJ1-1; D is unresolved. The V and J ends lost 4 bases and 0 bases respectively, with 13 bases between them. Germline CDR1 is SGDLS and CDR2 is YYNGEE. This CDR3 is built from 15 residues. The DNA of the CDR3 is TGTGCCAGCAGCCCGTATAATAAGTTGAACACTGAAGCTTTCTTT. Protein sequence: CASSPYNKLNTEAFF.

This clonotype was detected ten times or more. The chain has TRBV12-3 or TRBV12-4 and TRBJ2-3, with TRBD2 matching over 9 bases. This CDR3 contains 16 residues. The V and J ends lost 6 bases and 6 bases, in that order; junction bases with no gene match: 13. CDR3 loop: CASSNHLAGRWDTQYF. CDR3 nucleotide sequence: TGTGCCAGCAGCAATCACCTAGCGGGAAGATGGGATACGCAGTATTTT.

The chain is built from TRBV5-6 and TRBJ1-6; a possible D gene is TRBD1 (5 bases). Per the germline V gene, CDR1 is SGHDT and CDR2 is YYEEEE. V dropped 0 bases and J dropped 7 bases, with 23 bases sitting between them. This CDR3 comprises 19 residues. For the CDR3, the DNA is TGTGCCAGCAGCTTGGTTGCCGGCGACCCGGACACCAAGAATTCACCCCTCCACTTT. Its protein product is CASSLVAGDPDTKNSPLHF. Variable domain in full (rest from reference TRBV5-6 and TRBJ1-6): DAGVTQSPTHLIKTRGQQVTLRCSPKSGHDTVSWYQQALGQGPQFIFQYYEEEERQRGNFPDRFSGHQFPNYSSELNVNALLLGDSALYLCASSLVAGDPDTKNSPLHFGNGTRLTVT.

This clonotype was observed a few times. The chain combines TRBV7-9 with TRBJ1-6; tentative D call: TRBD1 (5 bases). Germline V gene sequence: CDR1 SEHNR, CDR2 FQNEAQ (reference sequence). Deletions cut 7 bases from V and 9 bases from J, with 19 bases between. The CDR3 is 15 amino acids. CDR3 nucleotides: TGTGCCAGCAACCAAGCGGGGGAGTGGGGTTCACCCCTCCACTTT. It is translated as CASNQAGEWGSPLHF.

The chain carries TRBV24-1 and TRBJ2-1, with 16 bases fitting TRBD2. The CDR3 is 17 amino acids. V was clipped by 0 bases and J by 7 bases; unmatched bases: 2. Germline CDR1 is KGHDR and CDR2 is SFDVKD. The CDR3 sequence is CATSDLGTSGRANEQFF. In nucleotides, the CDR3 is TGTGCCACCAGTGATTTGGGGACTAGCGGGAGGGCGAATGAGCAGTTCTTC.

This clonotype was seen at least ten times. V and J are TRBV28 and TRBJ1-2; D may be TRBD1 (6 bases). Per germline, CDR1 MDHEN and CDR2 SYDVKM. The CDR3 covers 15 residues. The ends were cut back, 5 bases at V and 4 bases at J, with 17 bases in the middle. CDR3 amino acids: CASSRTNRVRYGYTF. CDR3 nucleotide sequence: TGTGCCAGCAGTCGTACAAACAGGGTGCGCTATGGCTACACCTTC.

This clonotype was seen at least ten times. This chain joins TRBV10-3 and TRBJ2-5; maybe TRBD1 (6 bases). Germline values: CDR1 ENHRY, CDR2 SYGVKD. This CDR3 region has 13 residues. Trimming removed 7 bases at V and 0 bases at J, with 9 bases between. Written as DNA, the CDR3 is TGTGCCATCAAAGGGGGTTACCAAGAGACCCAGTACTTC. It is translated as CAIKGGYQETQYF.

This clonotype has ten or more counts. This sequence joins TRBV5-1 and TRBJ2-7; no clear D. V was shortened by 0 bases and J by 5 bases, with 6 bases between the two germline ends. CDR1 and CDR2 from the germline V gene are SGHRS and YFSETQ. CDR3 length equals 12 residues. CDR3 region: CASSLDSHEQYF. For the CDR3, the DNA is TGCGCCAGCAGCTTGGACAGCCACGAGCAGTACTTC.

This clonotype was recorded a few times. This sequence joins TRBV29-1 and TRBJ1-1, with D hard to call. The CDR3 is made up of 14 amino acids. V lost 1 base and J lost 0, with 9 bases in between. The germline CDR1 and CDR2 sequences are SQVTM and ANQGSEA. DNA of the CDR3: TGCAGCGTTGAAGGCCGGCTAGTGAACACTGAAGCTTTCTTT. Translating gives CSVEGRLVNTEAFF.

The V call is TRBV5-5, the J call TRBJ2-2; either TRBD1 or TRBD2 may supply D (6 bases each). Germline CDR1 reads SGHKS; CDR2 reads YYEKEE (reference sequence). With 4 bases removed from V and 2 bases from J, the gap between germline ends came to 15 bases. The CDR3 sequence is 16 residues long. The CDR3 bases are TGTGCCAGCAGCGCGGGCGGGACAAGTAACACCGGGGAGCTGTTTTTT. Translation: CASSAGGTSNTGELFF.